This entry describes one T cell receptor beta chain. This entry is derived from a study of blood T cell repertoires in COVID-19. Whole-study context: Both acute and convalescent COVID-19 samples were obtained from the United States, Italy and Spain. Sample material is recorded as cDNA or gDNA derived from T cells, B-cell-depleted T cells, or PBMCs.

The CDR3 loop spans 14 amino acids. V shed 4 bases and J shed 5 bases, with 14 bases lying between them. Per germline, CDR1 SGHTA and CDR2 FQGNSA. Produced via immunoSEQ multiplex PCR; TCRdb's table is partial and in-frame only. The sample holds under 300,000 clones, around 86% seen once. V usage is TRBV7-2 and J usage is TRBJ1-1; maybe TRBD1 (5 bases). The sequence derives from a man in his thirties or forties who had recovered from COVID-19. Material: peripheral blood. The CDR3 protein is CASSSRWGDTEAFF. CDR3 in DNA: TGTGCCAGCAGCTCCAGGTGGGGGGATACTGAAGCTTTCTTT.